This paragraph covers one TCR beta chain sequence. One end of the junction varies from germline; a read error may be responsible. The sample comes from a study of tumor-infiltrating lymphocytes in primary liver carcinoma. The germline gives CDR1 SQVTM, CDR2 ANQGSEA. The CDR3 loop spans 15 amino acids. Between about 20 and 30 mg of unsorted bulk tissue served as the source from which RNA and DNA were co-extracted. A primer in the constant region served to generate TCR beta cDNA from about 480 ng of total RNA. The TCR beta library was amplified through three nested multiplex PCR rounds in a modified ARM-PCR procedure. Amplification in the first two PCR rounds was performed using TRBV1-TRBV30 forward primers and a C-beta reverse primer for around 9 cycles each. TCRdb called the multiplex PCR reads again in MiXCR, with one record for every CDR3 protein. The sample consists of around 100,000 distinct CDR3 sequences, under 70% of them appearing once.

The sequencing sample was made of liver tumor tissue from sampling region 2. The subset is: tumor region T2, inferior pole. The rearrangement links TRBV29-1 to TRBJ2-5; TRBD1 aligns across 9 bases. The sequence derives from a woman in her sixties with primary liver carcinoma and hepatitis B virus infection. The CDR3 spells CNVEGGTGKQETRYF. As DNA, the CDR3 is TGCAATGTTGAAGGGGGGACAGGGAAACAAGAGACCCGGTACTTC.